This note documents a single T cell receptor beta chain sequence. How the authors handled the data: Amplification of reference gene primers was used by the study to estimate nucleated cell counts. TCRdb's table, derived via immunoSEQ multiplex PCR, lists solely in-frame clones and lacks some. V, J and clone size are those of that table, while D and trimming were read from the DNA. The sample yields around 310,000 clones, 85% to 90% seen once. The entry originates in a study of blood T cell repertoires in COVID-19. CDR1 is GTSNPN, CDR2 SVGIG, per germline (reference sequence). The CDR3 contains 15 residues. The V segment lost 6 bases and the J segment 2 bases; nucleotides outside the gene matches: 8.

The specimen was peripheral blood. The chain links TRBV30 to TRBJ1-2; 11 bases match TRBD1. This receptor was obtained from a woman aged 50 to 60 with active or convalescent COVID-19. CDR3 nucleotide sequence: TGTGCCTGTCCGGGACAGGGGGTCCGAAACTATGGCTACACCTTC. This codes for CACPGQGVRNYGYTF.